One sample yielded the 5 T cell receptor beta chains listed below, sequenced in a study of technical replicates of blood from several donors. The data were produced by immunoSEQ multiplex PCR, yet TCRdb's version contains in-frame clones alone and is incomplete. This repertoire shows more than 65,000 clones, roughly 93% found once; its top ten account for roughly 0.37%. Sequenced material: T cells isolated from PBMCs. These receptors were obtained from a human donor in good health.

The chain carries TRBV19 and TRBJ2-7, with D tentatively TRBD1 (6 bases). Germline V gene data show CDR1 as LNHDA and CDR2 as SQIVND (reference sequence). V dropped 0 bases and J dropped 6 bases, with 15 bases sitting between them. The CDR3 consists of 15 residues. Written as DNA, the CDR3 is TGTGCCAGTAGTATAGATCTCGTCAGGGGATCCGAGCAGTACTTC. Its translation is CASSIDLVRGSEQYF.

The chain employs TRBV4-3 and TRBJ1-2, with TRBD1 matching over 9 bases. CDR1 is LGHNA, CDR2 YSLEER, per germline. After removal of 4 bases from V and 6 bases from J, the junction contained 12 bases not matched to a gene. CDR3 size: 16 residues. CDR3 residues: CASSLSSAGTGNGYTF. CDR3 coding DNA: TGCGCCAGCAGCCTTAGCTCAGCCGGGACAGGGAATGGCTACACCTTC.

The rearrangement joins TRBV5-1 to TRBJ2-1; 7 nucleotides agree with TRBD1. The germline gives CDR1 SGHRS, CDR2 YFSETQ. V gave up 6 bases and J gave up 4 bases; unmatched junction bases: 13. This CDR3 has 16 amino acids. In DNA, the CDR3 is TGCGCCAGCACCGAGGTAGCAGGGGGTTCATACAATGAGCAGTTCTTC. Protein product: CASTEVAGGSYNEQFF.

This sequence joins TRBV2 and TRBJ1-4; 8 bases match TRBD1. Germline trimming cut 11 bases from V and 8 bases from J; bases unmatched to any gene: 7. The CDR3 has 12 amino acids. Germline V gene lookup returns CDR1 SNHLY and CDR2 FYNNEI. As DNA, the CDR3 is TGTGCCGGACACCGGGACAGGGAAAAACTGTTTTTT. This gives the protein CAGHRDREKLFF.

CDR3 DNA: TGTGCCAGCAGTTATGACAGGGTCGGTCAGCCCCAGCATTTT. As protein: CASSYDRVGQPQHF. V usage is TRBV28 and J usage is TRBJ1-5; 7 bases agree with TRBD1. V trimming: 4 bases; J trimming: 6 bases; junction bases outside the gene matches: 6. This CDR3 has 14 amino acids. In germline, CDR1 is MDHEN, CDR2 SYDVKM.